The next 23 T cell receptor beta chains were all read from a single sample in a study of blood T cell repertoires in COVID-19. Method: immunoSEQ multiplex PCR; TCRdb's copy keeps in-frame clones and lacks some. The sample records 390,000 or so clones, around 87% being singletons. The sequenced sample consisted of peripheral blood. These receptors all stem from a woman aged 25 to 39 with COVID-19, enrolled during active disease.

V is TRBV7-3 and J is TRBJ1-6; possible D gene TRBD1, 6 bases. CDR1 is SGHTA, CDR2 FQGTGA, per germline. V was trimmed by 4 bases and J by 9 bases, leaving 13 bases between them. This CDR3 contains 14 residues. The CDR3 region has the DNA TGTGCCAGCAGCTCGACAGGCAGCGGTTCACCCCTCCACTTT. Protein sequence: CASSSTGSGSPLHF.

This clone appeared a few times. The chain is built from TRBV28 and TRBJ1-5; TRBD1 agrees at 9 bases. Losses at the gene ends were 8 bases for V and 7 bases for J; bases not matched to a gene: 3. The CDR3 spans 12 residues. Germline V gene sequence: CDR1 MDHEN, CDR2 SYDVKM. The CDR3 loop reads CASSQGAQPQHF. CDR3 DNA sequence: TGTGCCAGCTCACAGGGGGCCCAGCCCCAGCATTTT. Looking up the rest from reference TRBV28 and TRBJ1-5 gives the full variable domain: DVKVTQSSRYLVKRTGEKVFLECVQDMDHENMFWYRQDPGLGLRLIYFSYDVKMKEKGDIPEGYSVSREKKERFSLILESASTNQTSMYLCASSQGAQPQHFGDGTRLSIL.

The rearrangement joins TRBV28 to TRBJ2-1, with 8 bases fitting TRBD1. The V and J ends lost 8 bases and 5 bases, in that order; junction bases with no gene match: 14. Per germline, CDR1 MDHEN and CDR2 SYDVKM. CDR3 length: 16 amino acids. CDR3 in amino acids: CASRQAATGANNEQFF. For the CDR3, the DNA is TGTGCCAGCCGTCAAGCCGCGACAGGGGCCAACAATGAGCAGTTCTTC.

The chain has TRBV5-1 and TRBJ2-3; 7 bases fit TRBD2. This CDR3 has 17 amino acids. Germline V lookup: CDR1 SGHRS, CDR2 YFSETQ. The V and J ends lost 0 bases and 0 bases, in that order; junction bases with no gene match: 7. DNA of the CDR3: TGCGCCAGCAGCTTGGACTTAGCGGGTATGAGCACAGATACGCAGTATTTT. Translated: CASSLDLAGMSTDTQYF.

The chain employs TRBV5-8 and TRBJ2-3, with TRBD2 identical over 10 bases. V lost 4 bases, J lost 2 bases, and 4 bases stayed unmatched. The germline V gene has CDR1 SGHTS and CDR2 YDEGEE. This CDR3 is 15 amino acids long. CDR3: CASSPGLAVTDTQYF. In DNA, the CDR3 is TGTGCCAGCAGCCCCGGACTAGCGGTCACAGATACGCAGTATTTT.

For the CDR3, the DNA is TGCGCCAGCAGCTTGGGGTTAACAGGGAACTACGAGCAGTACTTC. It specifies CASSLGLTGNYEQYF. This chain connects TRBV5-1 to TRBJ2-7; TRBD1 might be the D (6 bases). The CDR3 extends over 15 amino acids. Germline CDR1 is SGHRS and CDR2 is YFSETQ. V lost 0 bases to trimming and J lost 3 bases, with 13 bases between them.

The V and J genes are TRBV11-2 and TRBJ2-2, with a possible D match to TRBD2 (6 bases). The V end was cut by 1 base, the J end by 6 bases, with 15 bases between. In germline, CDR1 is SGHAT, CDR2 FQNNGV. CDR3 length equals 16 residues. The CDR3 region has the DNA TGTGCCAGCAGCTTAGCCTGGGACTCTCACCCCGGGGAGCTGTTTTTT. Encoded protein: CASSLAWDSHPGELFF.

The chain links TRBV19 to TRBJ1-1; no definite D call. The CDR3 sequence is 14 residues long. V was trimmed by 5 bases and J by 0 bases, leaving 10 bases between them. CDR1 is LNHDA and CDR2 is SQIVND in the germline V gene (reference sequence). CDR3 in DNA: TGTGCCAGTAGTTTCGCCGGGGTGAACACTGAAGCTTTCTTT. This gives the protein CASSFAGVNTEAFF.

The J gene is TRBJ1-2, the V gene TRBV7-2, with D perhaps TRBD1 (6 bases). This CDR3 has 14 amino acids. V shed 1 base and J shed 2 bases, with 8 bases lying between them. Germline V gives CDR1 SGHTA, CDR2 FQGNSA. The CDR3 DNA reads as TGTGCCAGCAGCTTAGACAGGGCGAACTATGGCTACACCTTC. This sequence encodes CASSLDRANYGYTF.

The rearrangement uses TRBV5-1 and TRBJ2-7, with 7 bases aligning to TRBD2. Looked up from germline, CDR1 is SGHRS and CDR2 is YFSETQ. The CDR3 is 16 residues long. Trimming at V came to 4 bases and at J to 0 bases, leaving 10 bases not matched to a gene. As DNA, the CDR3 is TGCGCCAGCAGCACCAATCTAGCGGCTTTCTCCTACGAGCAGTACTTC. Amino acid sequence: CASSTNLAAFSYEQYF.

The genes are TRBV29-1 and TRBJ2-1; a weak D match, TRBD1 (6 bases). V lost 2 bases, J lost 8 bases, and 10 bases lay in between. The germline V gene has CDR1 SQVTM and CDR2 ANQGSEA. The CDR3 covers 12 residues. CDR3 sequence reads: CSVERQADEQFF. As DNA, the CDR3 is TGCAGCGTTGAAAGACAGGCCGATGAGCAGTTCTTC.

The V gene is TRBV6-1, the J gene TRBJ2-7, with 10 bases fitting TRBD1. V lost 5 bases and J lost 6; bases outside the gene matches: 7. Germline V gene sequence: CDR1 MNHNS, CDR2 SASEGT. This CDR3 comprises 14 residues. The CDR3 region has the DNA TGTGCCAGCAGTTTCCCCGGGACAGGGGTCGAGCAGTACTTC. Encoded protein: CASSFPGTGVEQYF.

This clone was observed a single time. The chain is built from TRBV7-9 and TRBJ1-3; D is ambiguous. V was pared by 2 bases and J by 4 bases, with 3 bases between. This CDR3 is built from 12 residues. Looked up from germline, CDR1 is SEHNR and CDR2 is FQNEAQ (reference sequence). CDR3 loop: CASSLQGNTIYF. The CDR3 nucleotides read TGTGCCAGCAGCTTACAGGGAAACACCATATATTTT. Supplemented by reference TRBV7-9 and TRBJ1-3, the full variable domain reads DTGVSQNPRHKITKRGQNVTFRCDPISEHNRLYWYRQTLGQGPEFLTYFQNEAQLEKSRLLSDRFSAERPKGSFSTLEIQRTEQGDSAMYLCASSLQGNTIYFGEGSWLTVV.

J is TRBJ2-5 and V is TRBV7-2, with 12 bases aligning to TRBD1. V gave up 8 bases and J gave up 4 bases; unmatched junction bases: 5. Germline V gene sequence: CDR1 SGHTA, CDR2 FQGNSA. This CDR3 contains 14 residues. CDR3 nucleotide sequence: TGTGCCAGCGGGAGGGGACAGGGGGCAGAGACCCAGTACTTC. Translated: CASGRGQGAETQYF.

This chain connects TRBV2 to TRBJ2-3, with D tentatively TRBD1 (6 bases). The germline gives CDR1 SNHLY, CDR2 FYNNEI. V shed 1 base and J shed 1 base, with 9 bases lying between them. This CDR3 is 15 amino acids long. The CDR3 DNA follows: TGTGCCAGCAGTGAAGACAGGGTGGGCACAGATACGCAGTATTTT. The encoded protein is CASSEDRVGTDTQYF.

The chain is built from TRBV5-1 and TRBJ1-2; D might be TRBD1 (6 bases). With 0 bases removed from V and 1 base from J, the gap between germline ends came to 7 bases. Germline assignment: CDR1 SGHRS and CDR2 YFSETQ. The CDR3 runs to 14 residues. CDR3 sequence reads: CASSLDRDNYGYTF. In nucleotides, the CDR3 is TGCGCCAGCAGCTTGGACAGGGATAACTATGGCTACACCTTC. The full variable domain, its missing parts supplied by reference TRBV5-1 and TRBJ1-2, is KAGVTQTPRYLIKTRGQQVTLSCSPISGHRSVSWYQQTPGQGLQFLFEYFSETQRNKGNFPGRFSGRQFSNSRSEMNVSTLELGDSALYLCASSLDRDNYGYTFGSGTRLTVV.

This chain uses TRBV28 with TRBJ2-7, with 9 bases identical to TRBD2. Germline loops: CDR1 MDHEN, CDR2 SYDVKM. Unmatched junction bases numbered 8, after V lost 2 bases and J lost 6 bases. The CDR3 runs 15 residues. The CDR3 DNA reads TGTGCCAGCAGTTTAAGGATAGCGGGAGTCGTCGAGCAGTACTTC. Residues: CASSLRIAGVVEQYF.

The genes are TRBV19 and TRBJ2-5; the match to TRBD2 covers 9 bases. The germline V gene encodes CDR1 LNHDA and CDR2 SQIVND (reference sequence). The CDR3 covers 15 residues. The trim removed 1 base at V and 5 bases at J, leaving 5 bases unmatched. This CDR3 is CASSIGAGGSETQYF. The CDR3 DNA sequence: TGTGCCAGTAGTATAGGAGCGGGAGGTTCTGAGACCCAGTACTTC.

This clone was picked up one time. V and J are TRBV10-3 and TRBJ2-5; 8 bases fit TRBD1. The V gene's germline CDR1 is ENHRY and CDR2 SYGVKD. This CDR3 spans 13 amino acids. With V trimmed by 10 bases and J by 1 base, 5 bases remained unmatched. CDR3 in amino acids: CATTTGVQETQYF. CDR3 in DNA: TGTGCCACCACGACAGGGGTCCAAGAGACCCAGTACTTC.

The genes are TRBV28 and TRBJ1-1, with D perhaps matching TRBD1 (6 bases). There are 14 residues in the CDR3. Germline V gives CDR1 MDHEN, CDR2 SYDVKM. The V gene lost 4 bases and the J gene lost 2 bases, with 11 bases spanning the gap. Here the CDR3 reads CASSSQGSNTEAFF. The CDR3 nucleotides read TGTGCCAGCAGTTCACAGGGAAGTAACACTGAAGCTTTCTTT.

The CDR3 spells CASSLIGSGRANNEQFF. DNA of the CDR3: TGTGCCAGCAGCTTAATTGGTTCCGGGAGGGCCAACAATGAGCAGTTCTTC. This chain joins TRBV7-3 and TRBJ2-1; 8 bases are shared with TRBD2. CDR1 SGHTA and CDR2 FQGTGA come from the germline V gene. Trimming at V came to 1 base and at J to 5 bases, leaving 10 bases not matched to a gene. CDR3 length: 17 residues.

This chain uses TRBV9 with TRBJ1-4; 7 nucleotides line up with TRBD1. V shed 1 base, J shed 7 bases, and the junction held 10 bases outside the gene matches. Germline lookup yields CDR1 SGDLS and CDR2 YYNGEE. This CDR3 has 16 amino acids. The CDR3 here is CASSVSPAGGGEKLFF. CDR3 coding DNA: TGTGCCAGCAGCGTATCCCCAGCAGGGGGAGGTGAAAAACTGTTTTTT.

The chain is built from TRBV28 and TRBJ2-7, with D possibly matching TRBD2 (6 bases). The germline gives CDR1 MDHEN, CDR2 SYDVKM. The germline V and J ends were trimmed by 5 bases and 6 bases, with 17 bases remaining between them. The CDR3 contains 14 residues. The CDR3 DNA reads as TGTGCCAGCAGTCTCGGGACTCCCCAAGGCGAGCAGTACTTC. The encoded protein is CASSLGTPQGEQYF.